These 10 T cell receptor beta chains were sequenced from one sample in a study of T cell responses to AZD1222 COVID-19 vaccine. The assay was immunoSEQ multiplex PCR, and TCRdb's table has in-frame clones only and misses some. Here the sample spans some 120,000 clones, about 91% being singletons. The sequencing here drew on peripheral blood, taken on day 0 of AZD1222 vaccination. These receptors all come from an adult in good health.

This clone was seen once. The chain combines TRBV27 with TRBJ1-1, with a tentative D call TRBD1 (6 bases). The germline gives CDR1 MNHEY, CDR2 SMNVEV (reference sequence). The CDR3 is 15 residues long. V was pared by 6 bases and J by 6 bases, with 20 bases between. CDR3 nucleotides: TGTGCCAGCAGCTCATACCGGGACACGTACCCTGAAGCTTTCTTT. Translation: CASSSYRDTYPEAFF.

The chain recombines TRBV29-1 with TRBJ2-5, with a tentative D call TRBD2 (5 bases). Germline V CDR1 and CDR2: SQVTM, ANQGSEA. Trimming cost V 7 bases and J 7 bases, with 19 bases left between them. This CDR3 is 13 amino acids long. CDR3 residues: CSAPVEGMVTQYF. The CDR3 nucleotides read TGCAGCGCGCCGGTCGAGGGTATGGTGACCCAGTACTTC.

CDR3 nucleotide sequence: TGCGCCAGCAGCCAAGAGCCGCGGGGAAATAATGAAAAACTGTTTTTT. Its protein product is CASSQEPRGNNEKLFF. The chain has TRBV4-1 and TRBJ1-4, with no clear D. This CDR3 is built from 16 residues. Germline V gives CDR1 MGHRA, CDR2 YSYEKL. V lost 0 bases, J lost 4 bases, and 12 bases lay in between.

The V and J genes are TRBV25-1 and TRBJ2-7; no firm D call. V dropped 4 bases and J dropped 2 bases, with 6 bases sitting between them. From germline, CDR1 is MGHDK and CDR2 SYGVNS. The CDR3 runs to 12 residues. The CDR3 loop is CASSVSAYEQYF. CDR3 DNA: TGTGCCAGCAGTGTAAGTGCCTACGAGCAGTACTTC.

The V call is TRBV3-1 (or the pseudogene TRBV3-2), the J call TRBJ2-7; D may be TRBD1 (6 bases). The V and J ends lost 5 bases and 2 bases respectively, with 16 bases between them. In germline, CDR1 is LGHDT, CDR2 YNNKEL (reference sequence). The CDR3 covers 15 residues. The CDR3 region has the DNA TGTGCCAGCAGCTCTACAGGGTCCCCTACCTACGAGCAGTACTTC. Protein: CASSSTGSPTYEQYF.

This chain links TRBV27 with TRBJ2-5; 13 bases line up with TRBD2. V lost 6 bases to trimming and J lost 4 bases; unmatched junction nucleotides: 5. The germline V gene has CDR1 MNHEY and CDR2 SMNVEV (reference sequence). CDR3 length equals 15 residues. The CDR3 reads CASRIWTSGGETQYF. CDR3 DNA sequence: TGTGCCAGCAGGATTTGGACTAGCGGGGGAGAGACCCAGTACTTC.

This rearrangement joins TRBV5-1 to TRBJ1-4, with 7 bases lining up with TRBD1. CDR1 is SGHRS and CDR2 is YFSETQ in the germline V gene. The junction had 9 bases not matched to a gene; V was cut back by 5 bases and J by 8 bases. The CDR3 is made up of 14 amino acids. CDR3 sequence: CASSLSTGPEKLFF. The CDR3 nucleotides read TGCGCCAGCAGTTTATCGACAGGGCCCGAAAAACTGTTTTTT.

The J gene is TRBJ2-2, the V gene TRBV5-6; 11 bases are a match to TRBD2. The junction had 13 bases not matched to a gene; V was cut back by 2 bases and J by 4 bases. The germline V gene has CDR1 SGHDT and CDR2 YYEEEE. The CDR3 runs 19 residues. Written as DNA, the CDR3 is TGTGCCAGCAGCTTTACTAGCGGGAGAATTTTAAGGGGCACCGGGGAGCTGTTTTTT. Translating it yields CASSFTSGRILRGTGELFF.

The genes are TRBV5-1 and TRBJ1-1; D gene uncertain. The CDR3 covers 15 residues. Trimming shortened V by 0 bases and J by 0 bases, and 9 bases separated the two germline ends. CDR1 and CDR2 from the germline V gene are SGHRS and YFSETQ. The CDR3 bases are TGCGCCAGCAGCTTGGCCGGGAGAATGAACACTGAAGCTTTCTTT. It yields the protein CASSLAGRMNTEAFF.

The chain joins TRBV10-3 to TRBJ1-2, with D possibly TRBD1 on 6 matching bases. Germline CDR1 is ENHRY and CDR2 is SYGVKD. This CDR3 is 14 amino acids long. Between the trimmed V and J ends, which lost 8 bases and 8 bases, there was a span of 21 bases. The CDR3 DNA reads TGTGCCATCCGGCCAGGGGACGTCTCTAGGGGCTACACCTTC. Encoded protein: CAIRPGDVSRGYTF.